Presented here are 13 T cell receptor beta chains from one specimen sequenced in a study of cytomegalovirus exposure and HLA in healthy donors. Vbeta (60) and Jbeta (13) primers were used in the PCR. The method was immunoSEQ multiplex PCR; TCRdb's version includes in-frame clones alone and lacks a portion of them. The sample's table shows 60,000 to 80,000 clones. The sequenced sample consisted of PBMCs. The source is a boy between 10 and 17 years old in good health and CMV-seronegative.

The V and J genes are TRBV7-9 and TRBJ2-3; 8 bases map to TRBD2. V shed 4 bases, J shed 3 bases, and the junction held 12 bases outside the gene matches. This CDR3 has 17 amino acids. Germline V lookup: CDR1 SEHNR, CDR2 FQNEAQ (reference sequence). The CDR3 sequence: CASSSSGSSLRTDTQYF. The DNA for the CDR3 is TGTGCCAGCAGCTCTAGCGGGTCCAGTTTGAGGACAGATACGCAGTATTTT.

The V and J genes are TRBV19 and TRBJ2-3, with D maybe TRBD1 (5 bases). Trimming stripped 7 bases from V and 1 base from J, with 15 bases between. CDR3 length equals 15 residues. CDR1 is LNHDA and CDR2 is SQIVND in the germline V gene (reference sequence). DNA for the CDR3: TGTGCCAGTAATCCTACAGGTATCGGCACAGATACGCAGTATTTT. This encodes CASNPTGIGTDTQYF.

The chain links TRBV30 to TRBJ2-2; 8 nucleotides line up with TRBD1. The CDR3 consists of 17 residues. J was trimmed by 0 bases and V by 3 bases; bases with no gene match: 9. Germline V lookup: CDR1 GTSNPN, CDR2 SVGIG (reference sequence). CDR3 sequence reads: CAWSADRAYSNTGELFF. CDR3 in DNA: TGTGCCTGGAGCGCGGACAGGGCATACTCGAACACCGGGGAGCTGTTTTTT. Full variable domain (rest looked up from reference TRBV30 and TRBJ2-2): SQTIHQWPATLVQPVGSPLSLECTVEGTSNPNLYWYRQAAGRGLQLLFYSVGIGQISSEVPQNLSASRPQDRQFILSSKKLLLSDSGFYLCAWSADRAYSNTGELFFGEGSRLTVL.

The rearrangement links TRBV6-5 to TRBJ1-3, with 7 bases matching TRBD1. Losses at the gene ends were 5 bases for V and 2 bases for J; bases not matched to a gene: 6. CDR1 is MNHEY and CDR2 is SVGAGI in the germline V gene. The CDR3 totals 15 residues. CDR3: CASSRGQETGNTIYF. In nucleotides, the CDR3 is TGTGCCAGCAGTAGAGGACAGGAGACTGGAAACACCATATATTTT.

The J gene is TRBJ2-2, the V gene TRBV5-1, with 12 bases aligning to TRBD2. The CDR3 is 18 residues long. Germline CDR1 is SGHRS and CDR2 is YFSETQ. V shed 5 bases, J shed 6 bases, and the junction held 14 bases outside the gene matches. The CDR3 coding sequence is TGCGCCAGCAGTCTCCCGGGACTAGCGGGCCTAAGGGCCGGGGAGCTGTTTTTT. Amino acids: CASSLPGLAGLRAGELFF.

This chain connects TRBV5-4 to TRBJ2-7, with 9 positions matching TRBD1. CDR1 and CDR2 (germline): SGHNT, YYREEE (reference sequence). The CDR3 is made up of 15 amino acids. V was pared by 4 bases and J by 2 bases, with 7 bases of the junction left unmatched. This CDR3 is CASSSGGQGAYEQYF. CDR3 bases: TGTGCCAGCAGCAGTGGGGGACAGGGAGCCTACGAGCAGTACTTC.

The DNA of the CDR3 is TGTGCCAGCAGACAGGGTGGAACTAATGAAAAACTGTTTTTT. Residues: CASRQGGTNEKLFF. This chain links TRBV5-5 with TRBJ1-4; the D gene is possibly TRBD1 (6 bases). Germline assignment: CDR1 SGHKS and CDR2 YYEKEE (reference sequence). V shed 5 bases and J shed 1 base, with 9 bases lying between them. This CDR3 has 14 residues.

The V call is TRBV6-5, the J call TRBJ1-1; D is perhaps TRBD1 (6 bases). Trimming pared 9 bases from V and 5 bases from J, leaving 22 bases between. Germline V gives CDR1 MNHEY, CDR2 SVGAGI. The CDR3 length is 15 residues. The chain's CDR3 is CASNPRGGGVTEAFF. Written as DNA, the CDR3 is TGTGCCAGTAATCCCCGGGGAGGGGGAGTAACTGAAGCTTTCTTT.

The CDR3 sequence: CASSLGPSVHNEQFF. For the CDR3, the DNA is TGTGCCAGCAGCTTAGGGCCTAGCGTCCACAATGAGCAGTTCTTC. This chain links TRBV11-2 with TRBJ2-1, with D possibly TRBD2 on 6 matching bases. CDR1 is SGHAT and CDR2 is FQNNGV in the germline V gene. The CDR3 sequence is 15 residues long. Trimming removed 1 base at V and 5 bases at J, with 12 bases between.

The chain carries TRBV4-2 and TRBJ2-1, with a possible D match to TRBD2 (6 bases). The CDR3 is 16 residues long. The germline CDR1 and CDR2 sequences are LGHNA and YNFKEQ. Trimming took off 0 bases at V and 15 bases at J, with 24 bases between the two ends. The CDR3 region has the DNA TGTGCCAGCAGCCAAGAACCCCAAAGCGAGCGGGTTAGAGTGTTCTTC. Translated, it gives CASSQEPQSERVRVFF.

V is TRBV6-1 and J is TRBJ2-1, with 11 bases identical to TRBD2. The ends lost 0 bases at V and 5 bases at J; junction bases unmatched: 0. This CDR3 comprises 15 residues. The germline CDR1 and CDR2 sequences are MNHNS and SASEGT. This CDR3 reads CASSEALAGDNEQFF. The CDR3 region has the DNA TGTGCCAGCAGTGAAGCACTAGCGGGGGACAATGAGCAGTTCTTC.

This rearrangement joins TRBV6-5 to TRBJ1-5, with 9 bases aligning to TRBD1. V lost 6 bases, J lost 9 bases, and 6 bases stayed unmatched. CDR3 length: 13 residues. CDR1 is MNHEY and CDR2 is SVGAGI in the germline V gene. In nucleotides, the CDR3 is TGTGCCAGCAGGCGACAGGGACAGGGGCCCCAGCATTTT. It is translated as CASRRQGQGPQHF.

This sequence joins TRBV6-5 and TRBJ1-3; D is unclear. From germline, CDR1 is MNHEY and CDR2 SVGAGI. V was cut by 5 bases and J by 0 bases, with 8 bases left in between. The CDR3 totals 14 residues. The CDR3, as DNA: TGTGCCAGCAGTCCTCAGGTCTCTGGAAACACCATATATTTT. Translated, it gives CASSPQVSGNTIYF.